A single sample gave rise to the 8 T cell receptor beta chains below, sequenced in a study of blood T cell repertoires in COVID-19. Sequencing used immunoSEQ multiplex PCR; TCRdb keeps in-frame clones, though not all of them. The sample has a few hundred thousand clones, 65% to 90% seen once. Sequencing input: peripheral blood. These receptors originate from a man in his fifties or sixties with active or convalescent COVID-19.

J is TRBJ2-3 and V is TRBV5-1, with a weak D call TRBD2 (6 bases). This CDR3 comprises 17 residues. Germline values: CDR1 SGHRS, CDR2 YFSETQ. The V gene lost 2 bases and the J gene lost 0 bases, with 16 bases spanning the gap. CDR3 sequence reads: CASSFGGLLASTDTQYF. CDR3 sequence (DNA): TGCGCCAGCAGCTTTGGGGGACTGCTTGCTAGCACAGATACGCAGTATTTT.

The sample holds one count of this clone. The sample carries other DNA sequences with the same CDR3. This chain links TRBV5-1 with TRBJ2-3, with a tentative D call TRBD2 (6 bases). Germline-derived CDR1 and CDR2 are SGHRS and YFSETQ. Trimming removed 1 base from V and 6 bases from J, with 6 bases in between. The CDR3 sequence is 12 residues long. CDR3 protein: CASSLLADTQYF. In DNA form, the CDR3 reads TGCGCCAGCAGCTTGCTAGCGGATACGCAGTATTTT. Using reference TRBV5-1 and TRBJ2-3 for the parts outside the CDR3, the full variable domain is KAGVTQTPRYLIKTRGQQVTLSCSPISGHRSVSWYQQTPGQGLQFLFEYFSETQRNKGNFPGRFSGRQFSNSRSEMNVSTLELGDSALYLCASSLLADTQYFGPGTRLTVL.

The chain couples TRBV18 to TRBJ1-4; D call uncertain. V lost 4 bases and J 0 bases, leaving 9 bases between the germline ends. The CDR3 is 15 residues long. CDR1 KGHSH and CDR2 LQKENI come from the germline V gene. DNA for the CDR3: TGTGCCAGCTCACAATGGGCGTCAACTAATGAAAAACTGTTTTTT. Protein product: CASSQWASTNEKLFF.

This chain links TRBV5-1 with TRBJ1-1; no clear D. Trimming pared 3 bases from V and 7 bases from J, leaving 7 bases between. The germline CDR1 and CDR2 sequences are SGHRS and YFSETQ. The CDR3 consists of 11 residues. CDR3 region: CASSSYSEAFF. The CDR3 DNA reads as TGCGCCAGCAGCTCGTATAGTGAAGCTTTCTTT. Full variable domain (missing parts from reference TRBV5-1 and TRBJ1-1): KAGVTQTPRYLIKTRGQQVTLSCSPISGHRSVSWYQQTPGQGLQFLFEYFSETQRNKGNFPGRFSGRQFSNSRSEMNVSTLELGDSALYLCASSSYSEAFFGQGTRLTVV.

This chain connects TRBV6-5 to TRBJ1-2; a weak D match, TRBD1 (5 bases). Germline CDR1 is MNHEY and CDR2 is SVGAGI. The CDR3 is 11 amino acids. The ends were cut back, 8 bases at V and 8 bases at J, with 12 bases in the middle. The CDR3 nucleotides read TGTGCCAGCCGGGGGGTGCAGGGCTACACCTTC. Its translation is CASRGVQGYTF.

The chain joins TRBV6-6 to TRBJ2-1; TRBD2 agrees at 7 bases. V trimming: 6 bases; J trimming: 8 bases; junction bases outside the gene matches: 13. Germline CDR1 reads MNHNY; CDR2 reads SVGAGI (reference sequence). The length of the CDR3 is 15 residues. The CDR3 spells CASSRSGARFDEQFF. The CDR3, as DNA: TGTGCCAGCAGCCGAAGCGGGGCTCGATTCGATGAGCAGTTCTTC.

The chain recombines TRBV30 with TRBJ1-1; D uncertain. This CDR3 spans 13 amino acids. Looked up from germline, CDR1 is GTSNPN and CDR2 is SVGIG (reference sequence). Trimming took off 3 bases at V and 3 bases at J, with 11 bases between the two ends. DNA of the CDR3: TGTGCCTGGAGCCGGGGTGGGGACACTGAAGCTTTCTTT. Protein sequence: CAWSRGGDTEAFF.

The chain combines TRBV4-1 with TRBJ2-2; 12 bases fit TRBD2. Losses at the gene ends were 2 bases for V and 1 base for J; bases not matched to a gene: 2. The germline CDR1 and CDR2 sequences are MGHRA and YSYEKL. CDR3 length: 17 residues. In nucleotides, the CDR3 is TGCGCCAGCAGCCAAACGGGACTAGCGGGGAACACCGGGGAGCTGTTTTTT. This translates into CASSQTGLAGNTGELFF.